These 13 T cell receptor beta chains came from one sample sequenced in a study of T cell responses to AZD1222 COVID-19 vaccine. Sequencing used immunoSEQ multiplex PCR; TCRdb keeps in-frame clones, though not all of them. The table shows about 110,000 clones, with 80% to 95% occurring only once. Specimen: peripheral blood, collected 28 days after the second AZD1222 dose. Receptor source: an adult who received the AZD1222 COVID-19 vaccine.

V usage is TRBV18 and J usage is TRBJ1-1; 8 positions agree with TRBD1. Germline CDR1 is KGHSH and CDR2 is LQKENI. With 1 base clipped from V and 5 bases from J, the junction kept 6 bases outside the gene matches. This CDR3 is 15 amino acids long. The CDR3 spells CASSPRTGRGTEAFF. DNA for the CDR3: TGTGCCAGCTCACCACGGACAGGGAGGGGGACTGAAGCTTTCTTT.

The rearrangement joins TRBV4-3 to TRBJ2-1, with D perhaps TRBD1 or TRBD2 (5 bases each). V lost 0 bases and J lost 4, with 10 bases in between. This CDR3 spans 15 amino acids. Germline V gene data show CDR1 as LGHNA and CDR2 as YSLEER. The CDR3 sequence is CASSQEGTEYNEQFF. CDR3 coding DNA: TGCGCCAGCAGCCAAGAGGGGACCGAATACAATGAGCAGTTCTTC.

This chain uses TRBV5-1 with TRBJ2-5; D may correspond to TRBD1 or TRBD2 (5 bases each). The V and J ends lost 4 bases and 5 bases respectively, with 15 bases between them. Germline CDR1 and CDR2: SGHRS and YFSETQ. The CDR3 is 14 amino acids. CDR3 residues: CASSEFGGTETQYF. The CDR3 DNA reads TGCGCCAGCAGCGAATTCGGTGGGACGGAGACCCAGTACTTC.

The DNA of the CDR3 is TGTGCCAGCTCAAGAGTGAATTCACCCCTCCACTTT. It codes for CASSRVNSPLHF. The V call is TRBV18, the J call TRBJ1-6; D is uncertain. V was trimmed by 5 bases and J by 7 bases, leaving 6 bases between them. The CDR3 covers 12 residues. CDR1 KGHSH and CDR2 LQKENI come from the germline V gene. The variable domain in full, with the rest retrieved from reference TRBV18 and TRBJ1-6, is NAGVMQNPRHLVRRRGQEARLRCSPMKGHSHVYWYRQLPEEGLKFMVYLQKENIIDESGMPKERFSAEFPKEGPSILRIQQVVRGDSAAYFCASSRVNSPLHFGNGTRLTVT.

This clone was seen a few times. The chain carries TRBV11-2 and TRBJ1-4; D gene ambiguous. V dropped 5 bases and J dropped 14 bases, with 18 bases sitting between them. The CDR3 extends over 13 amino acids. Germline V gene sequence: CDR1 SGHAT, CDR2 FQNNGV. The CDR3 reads CASSPEIPTSLFF. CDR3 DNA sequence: TGTGCCAGCAGCCCGGAAATCCCAACTTCGCTGTTTTTT.

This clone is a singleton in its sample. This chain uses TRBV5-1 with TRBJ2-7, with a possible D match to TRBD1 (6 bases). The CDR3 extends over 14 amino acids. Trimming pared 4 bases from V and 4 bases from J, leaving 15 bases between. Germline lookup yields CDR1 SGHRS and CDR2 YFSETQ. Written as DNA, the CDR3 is TGCGCCAGCAGCCCCCGGACAGCCGATTACGAGCAGTACTTC. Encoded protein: CASSPRTADYEQYF.

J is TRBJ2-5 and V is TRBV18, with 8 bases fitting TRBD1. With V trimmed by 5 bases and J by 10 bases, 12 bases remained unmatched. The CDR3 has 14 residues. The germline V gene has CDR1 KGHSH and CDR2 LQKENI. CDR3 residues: CASSGQGRPLVQYF. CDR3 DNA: TGTGCCAGCTCAGGACAGGGACGCCCCCTCGTCCAGTACTTC.

CDR3 sequence: CASGQVSNTIYF. The CDR3 DNA follows: TGTGCCAGCGGGCAGGTTTCGAACACCATATATTTT. V usage is TRBV2 and J usage is TRBJ1-3, with D unresolved. CDR3 length equals 12 residues. Trimming took off 8 bases at V and 7 bases at J, with 12 bases between the two ends. Per the germline V gene, CDR1 is SNHLY and CDR2 is FYNNEI.

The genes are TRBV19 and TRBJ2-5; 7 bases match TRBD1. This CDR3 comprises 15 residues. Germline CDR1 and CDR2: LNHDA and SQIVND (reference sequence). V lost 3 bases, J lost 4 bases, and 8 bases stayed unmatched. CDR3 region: CASSMGTVKGETQYF. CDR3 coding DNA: TGTGCCAGTAGTATGGGGACAGTCAAAGGAGAGACCCAGTACTTC.

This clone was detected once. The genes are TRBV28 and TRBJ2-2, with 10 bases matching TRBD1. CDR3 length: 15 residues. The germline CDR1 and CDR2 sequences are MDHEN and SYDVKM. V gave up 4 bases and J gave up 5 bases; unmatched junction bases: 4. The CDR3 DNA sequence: TGTGCCAGCAGTTATGGACAGGGGGAGACCGGGGAGCTGTTTTTT. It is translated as CASSYGQGETGELFF.

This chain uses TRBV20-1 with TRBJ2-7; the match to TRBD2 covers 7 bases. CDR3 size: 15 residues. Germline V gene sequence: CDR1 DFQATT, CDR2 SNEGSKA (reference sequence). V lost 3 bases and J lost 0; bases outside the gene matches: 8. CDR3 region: CSASASSGNSYEQYF. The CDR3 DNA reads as TGCAGTGCTAGTGCTTCTAGCGGTAACTCCTACGAGCAGTACTTC.

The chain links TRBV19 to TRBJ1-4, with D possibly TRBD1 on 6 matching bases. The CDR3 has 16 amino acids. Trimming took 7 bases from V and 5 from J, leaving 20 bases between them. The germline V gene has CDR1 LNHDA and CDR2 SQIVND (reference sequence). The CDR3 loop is CASKSSPGQLNEKLFF. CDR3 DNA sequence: TGTGCCAGTAAGTCATCTCCCGGACAGTTAAATGAAAAACTGTTTTTT.

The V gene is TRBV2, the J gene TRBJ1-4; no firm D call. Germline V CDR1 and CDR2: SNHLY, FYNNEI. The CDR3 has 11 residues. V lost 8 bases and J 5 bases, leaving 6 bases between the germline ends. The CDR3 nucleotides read TGTGCCAGCGGGCGGAATGAAAAACTGTTTTTT. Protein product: CASGRNEKLFF. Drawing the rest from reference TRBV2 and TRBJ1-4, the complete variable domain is EPEVTQTPSHQVTQMGQEVILRCVPISNHLYFYWYRQILGQKVEFLVSFYNNEISEKSEIFDDQFSVERPDGSNFTLKIRSTKLEDSAMYFCASGRNEKLFFGSGTQLSVL.